What follows are 19 T cell receptor beta chains derived from one specimen sequenced in a study of siplizumab effects on memory and regulatory T cells. Profiling relied on immunoSEQ multiplex PCR, and the TCRdb table lists in-frame clones only, not all of them. Among about 50,000 clones listed, over 85% were seen once. Sequences were obtained from CD8+ T cells sorted from blood. These receptors all come from a human donor in good health.

This sequence joins TRBV5-4 and TRBJ1-4; 7 nucleotides align to TRBD1. The CDR3 is made up of 15 amino acids. The V segment lost 3 bases and the J segment 5 bases; nucleotides outside the gene matches: 7. Germline-derived CDR1 and CDR2 are SGHNT and YYREEE (reference sequence). This chain's CDR3 is CASSSRTGRNEKLFF. For the CDR3, the DNA is TGTGCCAGCAGCTCCCGGACAGGTCGAAATGAAAAACTGTTTTTT.

The V call is TRBV7-3, the J call TRBJ2-6; possible D gene TRBD1, 5 bases. Trimming left V 3 bases short and J 4 bases short, with 13 bases between. CDR1 SGHTA and CDR2 FQGTGA come from the germline V gene. The CDR3 consists of 16 residues. The CDR3 DNA is TGTGCCAGCAGCTTCGCAGGGCTGGGAGGGGCCAACGTCCTGACTTTC. Amino acids: CASSFAGLGGANVLTF. Looking up the rest from reference TRBV7-3 and TRBJ2-6 gives the full variable domain: GAGVSQTPSNKVTEKGKYVELRCDPISGHTALYWYRQSLGQGPEFLIYFQGTGAADDSGLPNDRFFAVRPEGSVSTLKIQRTERGDSAVYLCASSFAGLGGANVLTFGAGSRLTVL.

The rearrangement uses TRBV5-1 and TRBJ1-2; 7 bases match TRBD1. From germline, CDR1 is SGHRS and CDR2 YFSETQ. The CDR3 is 15 residues long. The V segment lost 3 bases and the J segment 3 bases; nucleotides outside the gene matches: 8. CDR3 in amino acids: CASSSNRDRDYGYTF. The CDR3 nucleotides read TGCGCCAGCAGCTCGAACCGGGACAGAGACTATGGCTACACCTTC. The full variable domain, rest sourced from reference TRBV5-1 and TRBJ1-2, is KAGVTQTPRYLIKTRGQQVTLSCSPISGHRSVSWYQQTPGQGLQFLFEYFSETQRNKGNFPGRFSGRQFSNSRSEMNVSTLELGDSALYLCASSSNRDRDYGYTFGSGTRLTVV.

The chain is built from TRBV7-9 and TRBJ2-7, with D unresolved. Deletions cut 5 bases from V and 6 bases from J, with 14 bases between. This CDR3 is 13 amino acids long. Germline CDR1 is SEHNR and CDR2 is FQNEAQ (reference sequence). CDR3 amino acids: CASSKIDRLEQYF. CDR3 DNA: TGTGCCAGCAGCAAAATCGACCGTCTCGAGCAGTACTTC.

The rearrangement joins TRBV14 to TRBJ2-5; D not certain. The CDR3 covers 15 residues. V lost 1 base to trimming and J lost 2 bases, with 11 bases between them. Germline CDR1 and CDR2: SGHDN and FVKESK. The CDR3 coding sequence is TGTGCCAGCAGCCAAGTTAACACCCCACAAGAGACCCAGTACTTC. Encoded protein: CASSQVNTPQETQYF.

This sequence joins TRBV27 and TRBJ2-5; TRBD2 matches at 14 bases. CDR1 is MNHEY, CDR2 SMNVEV, per germline (reference sequence). Trimming removed 2 bases from V and 5 bases from J; junction bases left unmatched: 7. This CDR3 contains 17 residues. CDR3 region: CASSLLGLAGARETQYF. The CDR3 DNA is TGTGCCAGCAGTTTACTGGGACTAGCGGGAGCACGGGAGACCCAGTACTTC.

The V gene is TRBV14, the J gene TRBJ2-7, with D hard to call. This CDR3 is 15 amino acids long. Trimming stripped 0 bases from V and 0 bases from J, with 9 bases between. Germline-derived CDR1 and CDR2 are SGHDN and FVKESK. The CDR3, as DNA: TGTGCCAGCAGCCAAGAAGAGCTTTACTCCTACGAGCAGTACTTC. It is translated as CASSQEELYSYEQYF.

The rearrangement joins TRBV27 to TRBJ2-4; unclear D gene. In germline, CDR1 is MNHEY, CDR2 SMNVEV (reference sequence). Trimming shortened V by 0 bases and J by 1 base, and 7 bases separated the two germline ends. This CDR3 spans 15 amino acids. CDR3 in amino acids: CASSLSVRAKNIQYF. Written as DNA, the CDR3 is TGTGCCAGCAGTTTATCAGTGCGGGCCAAAAACATTCAGTACTTC.

This chain links TRBV6-5 with TRBJ2-1; D may be TRBD1 (6 bases). The CDR3 contains 15 residues. Trimming cost V 5 bases and J 6 bases, with 17 bases left between them. Germline loops: CDR1 MNHEY, CDR2 SVGAGI. CDR3 DNA sequence: TGTGCCAGCAGTCACACCCACGTACAGGGCAATGAGCAGTTCTTC. This encodes CASSHTHVQGNEQFF.

The chain recombines TRBV5-4 with TRBJ1-2; D remains ambiguous. Trimming shortened V by 2 bases and J by 4 bases, and 6 bases separated the two germline ends. The CDR3 sequence is 12 residues long. Germline V gene sequence: CDR1 SGHNT, CDR2 YYREEE (reference sequence). For the CDR3, the DNA is TGTGCCAGCAGCTTCGACCCCTATGGCTACACCTTC. Residues: CASSFDPYGYTF.

The chain employs TRBV12-5 and TRBJ2-2; D not resolved. The length of the CDR3 is 13 residues. The germline V gene encodes CDR1 LGHNT and CDR2 FRNRAP. V was clipped by 1 base and J by 6 bases, with 6 bases between them. The CDR3 DNA reads TGTGCTAGTGGTTTGGGACGGGCCGGGGAGCTGTTTTTT. Translating it yields CASGLGRAGELFF.

This chain joins TRBV9 and TRBJ1-5; TRBD1 is a possible D gene (6 bases). Germline loops: CDR1 SGDLS, CDR2 YYNGEE. The CDR3 runs to 14 residues. V lost 3 bases and J 1 base, leaving 8 bases between the germline ends. CDR3 sequence reads: CASSARGSNQPQHF. In DNA, the CDR3 is TGTGCCAGCAGCGCGAGGGGGAGCAATCAGCCCCAGCATTTT.

The chain is built from TRBV13 and TRBJ2-7; weak D call: TRBD1 (5 bases). This CDR3 has 13 residues. V was cut by 0 bases and J by 3 bases, with 6 bases left in between. Germline CDR1 PRHDT, CDR2 FYEKMQ (reference sequence). The CDR3 region has the DNA TGTGCCAGCAGCTTAGGGGACAACTACGAGCAGTACTTC. Its protein is CASSLGDNYEQYF.

The chain combines TRBV7-2 with TRBJ2-3; unclear D gene. Deletions cut 2 bases from V and 8 bases from J, with 5 bases between. The germline gives CDR1 SGHTA, CDR2 FQGNSA. This CDR3 is built from 11 residues. The CDR3 region has the DNA TGTGCCAGCAGCTTAAGGGCTACGCAGTATTTT. As protein: CASSLRATQYF.

This rearrangement joins TRBV27 to TRBJ2-7, with 11 bases that match TRBD1. The CDR3 contains 12 residues. Trimming cost V 8 bases and J 6 bases; bases outside gene matches: 3. CDR1 is MNHEY, CDR2 SMNVEV, per germline (reference sequence). The CDR3 is CASGQGASEQYF. The CDR3 nucleotides read TGTGCCAGCGGACAGGGGGCTAGCGAGCAGTACTTC.

The gene calls are TRBV2 and TRBJ2-5, with 7 bases aligning to TRBD1. CDR3 length: 15 amino acids. V shed 2 bases and J 10 bases; nucleotides not matched to a gene: 13. Germline-derived CDR1 and CDR2 are SNHLY and FYNNEI. The CDR3: CASSESFRGPGGQYF. As DNA, the CDR3 is TGTGCCAGCAGTGAATCGTTTAGGGGGCCGGGTGGCCAGTACTTC.

The V and J genes are TRBV19 and TRBJ2-3; 10 bases fit TRBD2. CDR1 and CDR2 (germline): LNHDA, SQIVND (reference sequence). V lost 6 bases, J lost 3 bases, and 9 bases stayed unmatched. CDR3 size: 16 residues. CDR3 loop: CASSPGLAERTDTQYF. In DNA, the CDR3 is TGTGCCAGTAGCCCCGGACTAGCGGAAAGGACAGATACGCAGTATTTT. Using reference TRBV19 and TRBJ2-3 for the parts outside the CDR3, the full variable domain is DGGITQSPKYLFRKEGQNVTLSCEQNLNHDAMYWYRQDPGQGLRLIYYSQIVNDFQKGDIAEGYSVSREKKESFPLTVTSAQKNPTAFYLCASSPGLAERTDTQYFGPGTRLTVL.

In DNA form, the CDR3 reads TGCGCCAGCAGCCAAGTCGTCAGGGAATACGAGCAGTACTTC. Its protein is CASSQVVREYEQYF. The chain couples TRBV4-1 to TRBJ2-7; possible D gene TRBD1, 5 bases. This CDR3 has 14 residues. V lost 1 base and J 4 bases, leaving 11 bases between the germline ends. Germline V gene data show CDR1 as MGHRA and CDR2 as YSYEKL.

This chain connects TRBV6-5 to TRBJ1-5; D uncertain. V lost 6 bases and J lost 2, with 11 bases in between. The CDR3 has 14 amino acids. Germline loops: CDR1 MNHEY, CDR2 SVGAGI. The CDR3 bases are TGTGCCAGCAGAGATGGACTGGGCAATCAGCCCCAGCATTTT. This codes for CASRDGLGNQPQHF.